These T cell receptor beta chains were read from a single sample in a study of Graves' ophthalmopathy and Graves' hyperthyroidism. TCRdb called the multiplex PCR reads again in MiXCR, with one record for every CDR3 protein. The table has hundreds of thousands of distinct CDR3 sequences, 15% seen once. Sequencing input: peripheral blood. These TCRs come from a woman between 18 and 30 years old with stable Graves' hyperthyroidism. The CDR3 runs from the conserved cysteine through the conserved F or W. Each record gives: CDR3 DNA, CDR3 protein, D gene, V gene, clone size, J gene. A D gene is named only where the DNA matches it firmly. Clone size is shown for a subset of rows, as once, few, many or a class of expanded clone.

CDR3 DNA: TGCAGTGCTAGAGCAGTGGAGAATTATGGCTACACCTTC
CDR3 protein: CSARAVENYGYTF
D gene: .
V gene: TRBV20-1
clone size: many
J gene: TRBJ1-2

CDR3 DNA: TGTGCCAGCAGTTTAAGGGGGGGAGTGAACACTGGAGCTTTCTTT
CDR3 protein: CASSLRGGVNTGAFF
D gene: .
V gene: TRBV12-3/TRBV12-4
clone size: many
J gene: TRBJ1-1

CDR3 DNA: TGTGCCAGCGGTGGACAGGGCAACTACGAGCAGTACTTC
CDR3 protein: CASGGQGNYEQYF
D gene: TRBD1
V gene: TRBV6-1
clone size: many
J gene: TRBJ2-7

CDR3 DNA: TGTGCCAGCAGTTGGTTGCGCGGCTACACCTTC
CDR3 protein: CASSWLRGYTF
D gene: .
V gene: TRBV6-2/TRBV6-3
clone size: many
J gene: TRBJ1-2

CDR3 DNA: TGTGCCAGTACCATCGGGACTAGCTCCACAGATACGCAGTATTTT
CDR3 protein: CASTIGTSSTDTQYF
D gene: TRBD2
V gene: TRBV19
clone size: .
J gene: TRBJ2-3

CDR3 DNA: TGCAGTGCTAGAGTTGCAGGGCTCGCTAACACTGAAGCTTTCTTT
CDR3 protein: CSARVAGLANTEAFF
D gene: .
V gene: TRBV20-1
clone size: .
J gene: TRBJ1-1

CDR3 DNA: TGCGCCAGCAGCTTGGCCCTGCCGGGGGCCAACACTGAAGCTTTCTTT
CDR3 protein: CASSLALPGANTEAFF
D gene: .
V gene: TRBV5-1
clone size: many
J gene: TRBJ1-1

CDR3 DNA: TGTGCCAGCTCACCGGGGAAGGGCATTCAGTACTTC
CDR3 protein: CASSPGKGIQYF
D gene: .
V gene: TRBV18
clone size: many
J gene: TRBJ2-4

CDR3 DNA: TGTGCCAGCAGCTCATTAGGTCGAGCTTTCTTT
CDR3 protein: CASSSLGRAFF
D gene: .
V gene: TRBV7-2
clone size: many
J gene: TRBJ1-1

CDR3 DNA: TGTGCCAGCAGTCCTGGGGGGAACAATGAAAAACTGTTTTTT
CDR3 protein: CASSPGGNNEKLFF
D gene: .
V gene: TRBV6-2/TRBV6-3
clone size: many
J gene: TRBJ1-4

CDR3 DNA: TGTGCCAGCAGCCAAGAGAGCTATGGCTACACCTTC
CDR3 protein: CASSQESYGYTF
D gene: .
V gene: TRBV3-1
clone size: .
J gene: TRBJ1-2

CDR3 DNA: TGTGCCAGCAGTCCGACAGGGTTCAGAGGCTACACCTTC
CDR3 protein: CASSPTGFRGYTF
D gene: TRBD1
V gene: TRBV6-1
clone size: once
J gene: TRBJ1-2

CDR3 DNA: TGTGCCAGCAGTTACCGGGCCAACGTCCTGACTTTC
CDR3 protein: CASSYRANVLTF
D gene: .
V gene: TRBV12-3/TRBV12-4
clone size: many
J gene: TRBJ2-6

CDR3 DNA: TGTGCCACCAGTGATTTGAGGGGGGAAGAGACCCAGTACTTC
CDR3 protein: CATSDLRGEETQYF
D gene: .
V gene: TRBV24-1
clone size: many
J gene: TRBJ2-5